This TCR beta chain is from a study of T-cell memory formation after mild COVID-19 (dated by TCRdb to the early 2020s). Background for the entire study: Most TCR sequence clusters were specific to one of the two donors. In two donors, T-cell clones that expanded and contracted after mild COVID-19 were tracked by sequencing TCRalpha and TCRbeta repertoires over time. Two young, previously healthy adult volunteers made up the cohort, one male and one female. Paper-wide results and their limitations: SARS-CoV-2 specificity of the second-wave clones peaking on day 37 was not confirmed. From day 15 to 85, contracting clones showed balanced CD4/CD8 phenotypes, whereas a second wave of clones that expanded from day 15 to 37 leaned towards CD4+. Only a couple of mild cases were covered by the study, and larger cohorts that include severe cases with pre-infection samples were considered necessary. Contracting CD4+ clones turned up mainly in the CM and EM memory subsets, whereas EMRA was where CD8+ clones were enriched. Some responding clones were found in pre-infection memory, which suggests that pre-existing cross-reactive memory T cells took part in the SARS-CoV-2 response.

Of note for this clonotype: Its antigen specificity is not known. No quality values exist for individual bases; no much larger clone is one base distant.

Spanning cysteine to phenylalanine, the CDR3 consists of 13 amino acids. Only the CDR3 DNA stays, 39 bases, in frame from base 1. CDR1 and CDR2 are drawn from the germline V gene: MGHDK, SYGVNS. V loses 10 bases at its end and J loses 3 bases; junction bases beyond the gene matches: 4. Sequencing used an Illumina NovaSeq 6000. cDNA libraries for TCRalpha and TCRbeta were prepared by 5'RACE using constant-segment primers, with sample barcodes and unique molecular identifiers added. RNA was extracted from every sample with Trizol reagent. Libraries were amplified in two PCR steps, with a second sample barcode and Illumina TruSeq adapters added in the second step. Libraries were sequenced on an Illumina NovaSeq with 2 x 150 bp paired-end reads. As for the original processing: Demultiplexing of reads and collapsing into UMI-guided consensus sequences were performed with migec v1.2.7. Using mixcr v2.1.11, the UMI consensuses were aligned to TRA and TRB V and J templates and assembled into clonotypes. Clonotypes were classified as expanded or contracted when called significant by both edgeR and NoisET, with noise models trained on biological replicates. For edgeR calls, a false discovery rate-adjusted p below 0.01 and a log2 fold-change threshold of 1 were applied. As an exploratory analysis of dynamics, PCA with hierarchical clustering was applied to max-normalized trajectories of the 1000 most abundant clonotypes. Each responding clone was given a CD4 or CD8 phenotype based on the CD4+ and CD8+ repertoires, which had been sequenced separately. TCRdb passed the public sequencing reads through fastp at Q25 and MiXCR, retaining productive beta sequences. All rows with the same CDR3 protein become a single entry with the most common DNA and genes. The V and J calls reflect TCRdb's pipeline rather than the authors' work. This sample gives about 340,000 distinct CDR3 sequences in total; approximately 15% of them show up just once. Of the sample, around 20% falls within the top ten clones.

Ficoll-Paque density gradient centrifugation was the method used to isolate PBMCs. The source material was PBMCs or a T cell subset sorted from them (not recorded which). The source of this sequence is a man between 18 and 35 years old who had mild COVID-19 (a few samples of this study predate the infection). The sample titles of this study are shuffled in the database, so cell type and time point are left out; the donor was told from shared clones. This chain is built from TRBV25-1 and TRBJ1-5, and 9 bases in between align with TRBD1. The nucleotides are TGTGCCACACAGGGGGCCTCCAATCAGCCCCAGCATTTT. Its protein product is CATQGASNQPQHF.